Below are 10 T cell receptor beta chains sequenced from a single sample in a study of shared clonotypes between healthy human individuals. Only in-frame clones appear in the TCRdb table, and some are missing; sequencing was by immunoSEQ multiplex PCR. Of about 490,000 clones listed, 76% are singletons. Sequencing input: PBMCs. These receptors were taken from a woman aged 40-49 years in good health. Some clones in this sample may be carry-over from other donors' samples.

The chain joins TRBV18 to TRBJ2-7; unclear D gene. Germline CDR1 and CDR2: KGHSH and LQKENI. Trimming left V 0 bases short and J 6 bases short, with 15 bases between. This CDR3 contains 15 residues. CDR3 coding DNA: TGTGCCAGCTCACCACCCACGGCACCTCTAGGCGAGCAGTACTTC. Amino acid sequence: CASSPPTAPLGEQYF.

The chain uses TRBV27 and TRBJ1-5; D is perhaps TRBD1 (6 bases). CDR1 MNHEY and CDR2 SMNVEV come from the germline V gene (reference sequence). This CDR3 spans 16 amino acids. The V gene lost 2 bases and the J gene lost 3 bases, with 14 bases spanning the gap. The CDR3 region has the DNA TGTGCCAGCAGTTTAAGGTTCGGGGGCGACAATCAGCCCCAGCATTTT. Translated: CASSLRFGGDNQPQHF.

The rearrangement links TRBV7-7 to TRBJ2-2, with D unresolved. In germline, CDR1 is SSHAT, CDR2 FNYEAQ (reference sequence). The CDR3 contains 12 residues. V was trimmed by 3 bases and J by 5 bases, leaving 4 bases between them. The CDR3 DNA follows: TGTGCCAGCAGCTTCGAGACCGGGGAGCTGTTTTTT. Its translation is CASSFETGELFF.

This clone appeared a few times. The sample carries other DNA sequences with the same CDR3. V is TRBV7-9 and J is TRBJ1-1; no firm D call. Trimming left V 1 base short and J 4 bases short, with 7 bases between. The CDR3 has 13 amino acids. Germline V CDR1 and CDR2: SEHNR, FQNEAQ (reference sequence). The CDR3 sequence: CASSLEGGTEAFF. CDR3 DNA sequence: TGTGCCAGCAGCTTAGAGGGCGGCACTGAAGCTTTCTTT.

This clone has just one count. This may be a read error: a much more frequent sequence differs by one nucleotide. The CDR3 spells CASRPGTGFYGQYF. In nucleotides, the CDR3 is TGTGCCAGCAGGCCCGGGACAGGGTTCTACGGGCAGTACTTC. The J gene is TRBJ2-7, the V gene TRBV6-6; 9 bases align to TRBD1. The CDR3 sequence is 14 residues long. Germline V gene data show CDR1 as MNHNY and CDR2 as SVGAGI (reference sequence).

Notes on this clone: The junction departs from germline at one end; a sequencing error may be responsible. The sample carries other DNA sequences with the same CDR3. The rearrangement joins TRBV2 to TRBJ2-1; 10 bases line up with TRBD2. Germline CDR1 and CDR2: SNHLY and FYNNEI. The CDR3 consists of 18 residues. CDR3 nucleotides: TGCGCCAGCAGTGAGTTAGCGGGAGGTCGGCGGGCCTACAATGAGCAGTTCTTC. Its translation: CASSELAGGRRAYNEQFF. Drawing the rest from reference TRBV2 and TRBJ2-1, the complete variable domain is EPEVTQTPSHQVTQMGQEVILRCVPISNHLYFYWYRQILGQKVEFLVSFYNNEISEKSEIFDDQFSVERPDGSNFTLKIRSTKLEDSAMYFCASSELAGGRRAYNEQFFGPGTRLTVL.

This chain connects TRBV7-2 to TRBJ2-5, with 7 bases identical to TRBD1. The CDR3 is 15 residues long. CDR1 is SGHTA and CDR2 is FQGNSA in the germline V gene. J was trimmed by 4 bases and V by 0 bases; bases with no gene match: 5. Here the CDR3 reads CASSLAGGGPETQYF. The CDR3 DNA is TGTGCCAGCAGCTTAGCAGGGGGCGGACCAGAGACCCAGTACTTC. The complete variable domain, with remaining parts taken from reference TRBV7-2 and TRBJ2-5, reads GAGVSQSPSNKVTEKGKDVELRCDPISGHTALYWYRQSLGQGLEFLIYFQGNSAPDKSGLPSDRFSAERTGGSVSTLTIQRTQQEDSAVYLCASSLAGGGPETQYFGPGTRLLVL.

The chain recombines TRBV14 with TRBJ2-7; 10 positions match TRBD1. This CDR3 contains 16 residues. Looked up from germline, CDR1 is SGHDN and CDR2 is FVKESK. Trimming cost V 4 bases and J 5 bases; bases outside gene matches: 11. CDR3 region: CASSPPRQGAFDEQYF. CDR3 in DNA: TGTGCCAGCAGCCCCCCGAGACAGGGGGCATTCGACGAGCAGTACTTC.

The rearrangement links TRBV9 to TRBJ2-3, with 14 bases fitting TRBD2. J gave up 6 bases and V 3 bases, and 9 bases lay outside the gene matches. This CDR3 is 17 amino acids long. The germline V gene encodes CDR1 SGDLS and CDR2 YYNGEE. The CDR3 DNA follows: TGTGCCAGCAGCGCGGGACTAGCGGGAGTGGTGTCGGATACGCAGTATTTT. This translates into CASSAGLAGVVSDTQYF.

This sequence joins TRBV5-1 and TRBJ2-7; 12 bases line up with TRBD1. The CDR3 consists of 16 residues. With V trimmed by 1 base and J by 2 bases, 4 bases remained unmatched. CDR1 is SGHRS and CDR2 is YFSETQ in the germline V gene. In DNA, the CDR3 is TGCGCCAGCAGCTTGTCTGGGACAGGGGGCCCCTACGAGCAGTACTTC. Its protein is CASSLSGTGGPYEQYF.